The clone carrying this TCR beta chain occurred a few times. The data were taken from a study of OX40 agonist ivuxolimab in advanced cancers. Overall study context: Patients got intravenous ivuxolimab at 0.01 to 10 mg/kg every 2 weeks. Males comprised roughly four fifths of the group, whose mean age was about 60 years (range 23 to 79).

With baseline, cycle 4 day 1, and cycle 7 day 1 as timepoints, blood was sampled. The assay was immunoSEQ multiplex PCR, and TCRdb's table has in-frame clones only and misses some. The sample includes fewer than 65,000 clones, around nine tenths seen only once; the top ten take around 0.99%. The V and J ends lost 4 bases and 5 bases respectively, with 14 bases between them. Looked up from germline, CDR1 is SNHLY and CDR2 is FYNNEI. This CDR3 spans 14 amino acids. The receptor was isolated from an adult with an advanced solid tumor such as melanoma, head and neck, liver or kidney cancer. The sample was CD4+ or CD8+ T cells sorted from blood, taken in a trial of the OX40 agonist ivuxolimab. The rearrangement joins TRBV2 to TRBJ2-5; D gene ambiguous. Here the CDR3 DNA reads TGTGCCAGCAGTGCGAGCAGGAGATTTGAGACCCAGTACTTC. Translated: CASSASRRFETQYF.